This T cell receptor beta chain came from a study of technical replicates of blood from a few donors. CDR3 size: 13 residues. Germline CDR1 and CDR2: SGDLS and YYNGEE. Between the trimmed V and J ends, which lost 4 bases and 5 bases, there was a span of 12 bases. Method: immunoSEQ multiplex PCR; TCRdb's copy keeps in-frame clones and lacks some. The repertoire consists of approximately 81,000 clones, with around 95% occurring once and the leading ten covering 0.35% to 0.45%. The receptor's source is a human donor in good health. The V and J genes are TRBV9 and TRBJ2-5; a weak D match, TRBD2 (5 bases). Sequencing used T cells isolated from PBMCs. The CDR3 coding sequence is TGTGCCAGCAGCCCAGAGGGCGGGGAGACCCAGTACTTC. The encoded protein is CASSPEGGETQYF.